The 16 T cell receptor beta chains below all came from one sample that was sequenced in a study of blood T cell repertoires in COVID-19. The repertoire was sequenced with immunoSEQ multiplex PCR; TCRdb's copy has only in-frame clones and lacks some. The table includes some 190,000 clones, 70% to 90% detected once. What was sequenced was peripheral blood. These receptors were collected from a human donor in a cohort sampled during active COVID-19.

In this sample, this clone turned up once. The chain combines TRBV30 with TRBJ2-7; 9 nucleotides agree with TRBD1. CDR1 GTSNPN and CDR2 SVGIG come from the germline V gene (reference sequence). V shed 4 bases and J 3 bases; nucleotides not matched to a gene: 4. The CDR3 runs 13 residues. The CDR3 sequence is CAWTRDRVYEQYF. The CDR3, as DNA: TGTGCCTGGACTCGGGACAGGGTCTACGAGCAGTACTTC. Full variable domain (outside the CDR3, taken from reference TRBV30 and TRBJ2-7): SQTIHQWPATLVQPVGSPLSLECTVEGTSNPNLYWYRQAAGRGLQLLFYSVGIGQISSEVPQNLSASRPQDRQFILSSKKLLLSDSGFYLCAWTRDRVYEQYFGPGTRLTVT.

This clone was seen only once. The chain is built from TRBV19 and TRBJ2-7; 10 nucleotides agree with TRBD1. Germline CDR1 reads LNHDA; CDR2 reads SQIVND (reference sequence). The CDR3 is 15 residues long. The J segment lost 2 bases and the V segment lost 4 bases, leaving 5 bases of the junction unmatched. This CDR3 reads CASSTPGTGAYEQYF. As DNA, the CDR3 is TGTGCCAGTAGTACTCCCGGGACAGGGGCCTACGAGCAGTACTTC.

V and J are TRBV6-5 and TRBJ2-2; TRBD1 matches 11 bases. V gave up 7 bases and J gave up 4 bases; unmatched junction bases: 2. The CDR3 has 14 amino acids. Germline CDR1 and CDR2: MNHEY and SVGAGI. The CDR3 protein is CASTGTGGTGELFF. The CDR3 bases are TGTGCCAGCACCGGGACAGGGGGCACCGGGGAGCTGTTTTTT.

The CDR3 DNA reads TGTGCCAGCAGTCCTCACCGACGGGGTAACACTGAAGCTTTCTTT. This encodes CASSPHRRGNTEAFF. The chain couples TRBV6-5 to TRBJ1-1; no firm D call. V lost 5 bases and J 2 bases, leaving 15 bases between the germline ends. The CDR3 totals 15 residues. Per the germline V gene, CDR1 is MNHEY and CDR2 is SVGAGI.

The chain couples TRBV7-2 to TRBJ2-2, with a tentative D call TRBD1 (6 bases). The germline CDR1 and CDR2 sequences are SGHTA and FQGNSA. V was clipped by 0 bases and J by 7 bases, with 12 bases between them. The CDR3 has 15 amino acids. The DNA of the CDR3 is TGTGCCAGCAGCTTAGCTCAGGGGCCCGGCGGGGAGCTGTTTTTT. It translates to CASSLAQGPGGELFF.

The CDR3 nucleotides read TGTGCCAGCAGTCGTGCGGTAACCGGGGAGCTGTTTTTT. This gives the protein CASSRAVTGELFF. The chain has TRBV6-2 or TRBV6-3 and TRBJ2-2, with D unresolved. The CDR3 spans 13 residues. The V end lost 5 bases, the J end lost 5 bases, and 9 bases lay between the germline ends. The germline V gene encodes CDR1 MNHEY and CDR2 SVGEGT.

V usage is TRBV15 and J usage is TRBJ2-3; tentative D call: TRBD2 (6 bases). The CDR3 length is 18 residues. Between the trimmed V and J ends, which lost 0 bases and 2 bases, there was a span of 18 bases. Germline lookup yields CDR1 LNHNV and CDR2 YYDKDF (reference sequence). In DNA form, the CDR3 reads TGTGCCACCAGCAGAGATCGGGCCTTAGGGAGGACCACAGATACGCAGTATTTT. Amino acid sequence: CATSRDRALGRTTDTQYF.

The chain has TRBV28 and TRBJ2-7, with 11 bases fitting TRBD1. V was pared by 6 bases and J by 2 bases, with 3 bases of the junction left unmatched. The CDR3 is 14 amino acids. Per the germline V gene, CDR1 is MDHEN and CDR2 is SYDVKM. Here the CDR3 reads CASRPGQGAYEQYF. DNA for the CDR3: TGTGCCAGCAGGCCGGGACAGGGGGCCTACGAGCAGTACTTC.

The rearrangement joins TRBV28 to TRBJ2-7, with D possibly TRBD1 on 5 matching bases. CDR3 size: 16 residues. The germline V gene encodes CDR1 MDHEN and CDR2 SYDVKM. Trimming pared 5 bases from V and 3 bases from J, leaving 20 bases between. The CDR3, as DNA: TGTGCCAGCAGTCCCCCCCGGGCAGGGTACCTCTACGAGCAGTACTTC. It translates to CASSPPRAGYLYEQYF.

The genes are TRBV6-1 and TRBJ2-1, with D perhaps matching TRBD1 (5 bases). The germline CDR1 and CDR2 sequences are MNHNS and SASEGT. The CDR3 length is 16 residues. V was trimmed by 4 bases and J by 0 bases, leaving 13 bases between them. CDR3 protein: CASSGATVSSYNEQFF. Here the CDR3 DNA reads TGTGCCAGCAGTGGGGCGACAGTCAGCTCCTACAATGAGCAGTTCTTC.

The chain recombines TRBV29-1 with TRBJ2-2; D is possibly TRBD1 (5 bases). From germline, CDR1 is SQVTM and CDR2 ANQGSEA. Trimming stripped 7 bases from V and 5 bases from J, with 11 bases between. CDR3 length: 12 residues. DNA of the CDR3: TGCAGCGCCCGAAGGGGAACCGGGGAGCTGTTTTTT. Translating it yields CSARRGTGELFF.

V and J are TRBV6-6 and TRBJ2-3; D is unresolved. Germline V gene data show CDR1 as MNHNY and CDR2 as SVGAGI (reference sequence). V gave up 0 bases and J gave up 2 bases, with 9 bases separating them. CDR3 length equals 15 residues. CDR3 in amino acids: CASSYSRLDTDTQYF. The CDR3 region has the DNA TGTGCCAGCAGTTACTCGAGACTTGACACAGATACGCAGTATTTT.

The chain joins TRBV7-8 to TRBJ2-1, with D possibly being TRBD2 (6 bases). Trimming left V 5 bases short and J 7 bases short, with 18 bases between. In germline, CDR1 is SGHVS, CDR2 FQNEAQ. The CDR3 runs 15 residues. CDR3 coding DNA: TGTGCCAGCAGCAACTCTGGAGGGATGTTGAATGAGCAGTTCTTC. Translating gives CASSNSGGMLNEQFF.

This chain links TRBV4-1 with TRBJ1-2; 7 bases map to TRBD1. J was trimmed by 1 base and V by 4 bases; bases with no gene match: 6. The CDR3 is 15 amino acids. Germline V gene data show CDR1 as MGHRA and CDR2 as YSYEKL. The CDR3 DNA follows: TGCGCCAGCAGCCCCTTCGGACAGGATAACTATGGCTACACCTTC. It encodes CASSPFGQDNYGYTF.

Points on this clone: The same CDR3 arises from other DNA sequences in this sample as well. The chain combines TRBV20-1 with TRBJ2-7; TRBD1 matches at 7 bases. The V gene end was trimmed by 6 bases and the J gene end by 3 bases; junction bases not matched to a gene: 8. Germline V gene lookup returns CDR1 DFQATT and CDR2 SNEGSKA (reference sequence). The length of the CDR3 is 13 residues. As DNA, the CDR3 is TGCAGTGCGAGTCAGGGGGAAGGCTACGAGCAGTACTTC. As protein: CSASQGEGYEQYF.

The CDR3 spells CASSAAGNTEAFF. Written as DNA, the CDR3 is TGTGCCAGCAGCGCCGCCGGGAACACTGAAGCTTTCTTT. V gene TRBV9 combines with J gene TRBJ1-1; D uncertain. CDR3 length: 13 amino acids. V was pared by 3 bases and J by 1 base, with 7 bases between. Per the germline V gene, CDR1 is SGDLS and CDR2 is YYNGEE.